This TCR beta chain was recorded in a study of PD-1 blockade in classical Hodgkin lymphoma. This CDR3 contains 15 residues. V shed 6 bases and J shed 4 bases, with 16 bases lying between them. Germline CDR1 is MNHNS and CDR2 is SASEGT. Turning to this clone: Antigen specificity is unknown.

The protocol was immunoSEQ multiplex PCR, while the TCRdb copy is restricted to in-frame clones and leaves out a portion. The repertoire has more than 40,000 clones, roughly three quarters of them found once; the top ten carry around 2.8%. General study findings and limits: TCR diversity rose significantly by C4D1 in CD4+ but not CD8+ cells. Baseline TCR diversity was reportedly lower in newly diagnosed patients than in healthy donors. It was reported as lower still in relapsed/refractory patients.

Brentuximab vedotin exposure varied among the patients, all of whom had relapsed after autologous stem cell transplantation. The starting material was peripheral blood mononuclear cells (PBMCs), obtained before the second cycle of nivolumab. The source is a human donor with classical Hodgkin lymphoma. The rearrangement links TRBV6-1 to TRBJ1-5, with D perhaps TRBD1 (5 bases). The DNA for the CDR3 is TGTGCCAGCAGCCGAACTCCTGGGGGTAATCAGCCCCAGCATTTT. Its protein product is CASSRTPGGNQPQHF.